This TCR beta chain is from a study of cytomegalovirus exposure and HLA in healthy donors. As for the study in general: Earlier, 150 million to 200 million T cells were analyzed, and around 100 million unique TCR beta sequences were found among them.

Germline V gene lookup returns CDR1 LNHDA and CDR2 SQIVND (reference sequence). J lost 5 bases, V lost 4 bases, and 9 bases had no gene match. The CDR3 is made up of 16 amino acids. Study-level findings and limits: In a later analysis, compared with equally common non-associated chains, HLA-associated beta chains were more expanded. A cluster of highly shared sequence variants was likely a sequencing artifact.

PCR primers comprised 60 Vbeta and 13 Jbeta primers. The repertoire was sequenced with immunoSEQ multiplex PCR; TCRdb's copy has only in-frame clones and lacks some. The data hold 150,000 to 200,000 clones, with about 80% observed a single time. In the case of this clone: Antigen unknown.

This TCR was recovered from a woman aged 40 to 50 in good health and CMV-seronegative. The specimen was PBMCs. This chain joins TRBV19 and TRBJ2-1; 9 bases align to TRBD1. CDR3 DNA: TGTGCCAGTAGTAGGGCTAGGGGACAGGGTAACAATGAGCAGTTCTTC. It specifies CASSRARGQGNNEQFF. The full variable domain, with the rest looked up from reference TRBV19 and TRBJ2-1, is DGGITQSPKYLFRKEGQNVTLSCEQNLNHDAMYWYRQDPGQGLRLIYYSQIVNDFQKGDIAEGYSVSREKKESFPLTVTSAQKNPTAFYLCASSRARGQGNNEQFFGPGTRLTVL.